This is a list of T cell receptor beta chains from one sample in a study of molecular identifiers for immune sequencing clone quantification. Using its own MiXCR run on the PCR reads, TCRdb lists one record per CDR3 protein. The table has about half a million distinct CDR3 sequences, about a quarter seen once. Sequenced sample: naive CD8+ T cells from blood, with Jurkat cell RNA spiked in. These TCRs come from a human donor in good health. Some libraries in this study had Jurkat cell RNA spiked in. Each CDR3 is given with its conserved first and last residue. D genes are given only for firm matches. Part of the rows lack a size; the others show once, few, many or a class for expanded clones.

J gene: TRBJ1-2
V gene: TRBV25-1
clone size: few
D gene: TRBD1
CDR3 protein: CASSEGTGYGYTF
CDR3 DNA: TGTGCCAGCAGTGAGGGGACAGGCTATGGCTACACCTTC

J gene: TRBJ2-3
V gene: TRBV7-9
clone size: many
D gene: NA
CDR3 protein: CASSLAPRTSTDTQYF
CDR3 DNA: TGTGCCAGCAGCTTAGCGCCTCGGACTAGCACAGATACGCAGTATTTT

J gene: TRBJ2-7
V gene: TRBV30
clone size: NA
D gene: NA
CDR3 protein: CARSRPRDHSYEQYF
CDR3 DNA: TGTGCCCGGAGCCGGCCCCGGGACCACTCCTACGAGCAGTACTTC

J gene: TRBJ2-3
V gene: TRBV6-5
clone size: few
D gene: TRBD2
CDR3 protein: CASSPRAGGPGDTQDTQYF
CDR3 DNA: TGTGCCAGCAGCCCCCGGGCGGGGGGGCCGGGAGACACACAAGATACGCAGTATTTT

J gene: TRBJ2-7
V gene: TRBV27
clone size: many
D gene: NA
CDR3 protein: CASSPRPAYEQYF
CDR3 DNA: TGTGCCAGCAGTCCACGACCGGCCTACGAGCAGTACTTC

J gene: TRBJ1-1
V gene: TRBV5-6
clone size: few
D gene: NA
CDR3 protein: CASSFGSGGTEAFF
CDR3 DNA: TGTGCCAGCAGCTTTGGGTCAGGTGGCACTGAAGCTTTCTTT

J gene: TRBJ2-2
V gene: TRBV5-3
clone size: NA
D gene: NA
CDR3 protein: CASSFGATAGELFF
CDR3 DNA: TGTGCCAGCAGCTTCGGGGCAACCGCCGGGGAGCTGTTTTTT

J gene: TRBJ1-4
V gene: TRBV7-9
clone size: many
D gene: TRBD1
CDR3 protein: CASSLGGQYNEKLFF
CDR3 DNA: TGTGCCAGCAGCTTAGGGGGACAGTATAATGAAAAACTGTTTTTT

J gene: TRBJ2-5
V gene: TRBV27
clone size: NA
D gene: NA
CDR3 protein: CASASLEETQYF
CDR3 DNA: TGTGCCAGCGCCTCTCTGGAGGAGACCCAGTACTTC

J gene: TRBJ2-7
V gene: TRBV7-2
clone size: many
D gene: TRBD2
CDR3 protein: CASSLTSGRAYEQYF
CDR3 DNA: TGTGCCAGCAGCTTGACTAGCGGGAGGGCCTACGAGCAGTACTTC

J gene: TRBJ2-7
V gene: TRBV12-3/TRBV12-4
clone size: few
D gene: TRBD2
CDR3 protein: CASSFSSGGYEQYF
CDR3 DNA: TGTGCCAGCAGTTTCTCTAGCGGGGGCTACGAGCAGTACTTC

J gene: TRBJ2-7
V gene: TRBV7-9
clone size: many
D gene: TRBD2
CDR3 protein: CASSPLRGAGLDEQYF
CDR3 DNA: TGTGCCAGCAGCCCATTGCGGGGGGCCGGTTTGGACGAGCAGTACTTC

J gene: TRBJ2-3
V gene: TRBV6-5
clone size: many
D gene: NA
CDR3 protein: CASSYNSGDTQYF
CDR3 DNA: TGTGCCAGCAGTTATAATTCTGGAGATACGCAGTATTTT

J gene: TRBJ1-2
V gene: TRBV6-5
clone size: few
D gene: NA
CDR3 protein: CASSYSNTLLYGYTF
CDR3 DNA: TGTGCCAGCAGTTACTCGAATACGTTGCTCTATGGCTACACCTTC

J gene: TRBJ2-7
V gene: TRBV4-1
clone size: few
D gene: TRBD1
CDR3 protein: CASSQVAGTGSYEQYF
CDR3 DNA: TGCGCCAGCAGCCAAGTCGCCGGGACAGGGTCCTACGAGCAGTACTTC

J gene: TRBJ2-3
V gene: TRBV6-1
clone size: NA
D gene: TRBD1
CDR3 protein: CVSSEKDRGRTDTQYF
CDR3 DNA: TGTGTCAGCAGTGAAAAGGACAGGGGTAGAACAGATACGCAGTATTTT

J gene: TRBJ2-5
V gene: TRBV27
clone size: NA
D gene: TRBD2
CDR3 protein: CASSVLGLAGGPEETQYF
CDR3 DNA: TGTGCCAGCAGTGTCCTGGGGCTAGCGGGAGGGCCGGAGGAGACCCAGTACTTC

J gene: TRBJ2-5
V gene: TRBV18
clone size: NA
D gene: TRBD2
CDR3 protein: CASQLSGGAFSLQETQYF
CDR3 DNA: TGTGCCAGCCAATTAAGCGGGGGGGCCTTCTCGCTACAAGAGACCCAGTACTTC

J gene: TRBJ1-5
V gene: TRBV28
clone size: NA
D gene: NA
CDR3 protein: CASSFPLRQDSNQRQHF
CDR3 DNA: TGTGCCAGCAGTTTTCCCCTCCGACAGGATAGCAATCAGCGCCAGCATTTT

J gene: TRBJ2-3
V gene: TRBV7-6
clone size: few
D gene: NA
CDR3 protein: CASSQEGVSTDTQYF
CDR3 DNA: TGTGCCAGCAGCCAAGAGGGGGTAAGCACAGATACGCAGTATTTT

J gene: TRBJ2-2
V gene: TRBV11-2
clone size: NA
D gene: TRBD2
CDR3 protein: CASSLSAGGVNTGELFF
CDR3 DNA: TGTGCCAGCAGCTTATCAGCGGGAGGGGTGAACACCGGGGAGCTGTTTTTT

J gene: TRBJ2-3
V gene: TRBV2
clone size: many
D gene: NA
CDR3 protein: CASSFTTPTTSTDTQYF
CDR3 DNA: TGTGCCAGCAGTTTCACGACCCCGACGACAAGCACAGATACGCAGTATTTT

J gene: TRBJ2-3
V gene: TRBV6-5
clone size: many
D gene: NA
CDR3 protein: CASSMGGSTDTQYF
CDR3 DNA: TGTGCCAGCAGCATGGGGGGTAGCACAGATACGCAGTATTTT

J gene: TRBJ2-1
V gene: TRBV4-3
clone size: few
D gene: NA
CDR3 protein: CASSQDRSLDEQFF
CDR3 DNA: TGCGCCAGCAGCCAAGATCGTAGTTTAGATGAGCAGTTCTTC

J gene: TRBJ2-6
V gene: TRBV7-3
clone size: few
D gene: NA
CDR3 protein: CASSAIISGANVLTF
CDR3 DNA: TGTGCCAGCAGCGCCATAATCTCTGGGGCCAACGTCCTGACTTTC

J gene: TRBJ2-1
V gene: TRBV11-3
clone size: few
D gene: NA
CDR3 protein: CASSLESSSYNEQFF
CDR3 DNA: TGTGCCAGCAGCTTAGAATCCAGCTCCTACAATGAGCAGTTCTTC

J gene: TRBJ2-3
V gene: TRBV7-2
clone size: many
D gene: NA
CDR3 protein: CASTSTGSLADTQYF
CDR3 DNA: TGTGCCAGCACCTCCACAGGGTCTCTAGCAGATACGCAGTATTTT

J gene: TRBJ1-2
V gene: TRBV6-1
clone size: NA
D gene: NA
CDR3 protein: CASSEEGRDSIYGYTF
CDR3 DNA: TGTGCCAGCAGTGAAGAAGGGAGAGACAGTATCTATGGCTACACCTTC

J gene: TRBJ1-2
V gene: TRBV29-1
clone size: NA
D gene: NA
CDR3 protein: CSVEDGPKANYGYPF
CDR3 DNA: TGCAGCGTTGAAGATGGGCCGAAAGCTAACTATGGCTACCCCTTC

J gene: TRBJ1-1
V gene: TRBV28
clone size: many
D gene: NA
CDR3 protein: CASNLLRMNTEAFF
CDR3 DNA: TGTGCCAGCAATCTTCTACGGATGAACACTGAAGCTTTCTTT

J gene: TRBJ1-2
V gene: TRBV27
clone size: few
D gene: NA
CDR3 protein: CASSSGIAYGYTF
CDR3 DNA: TGTGCCAGCAGTTCAGGGATAGCCTATGGCTACACCTTC

J gene: TRBJ2-7
V gene: TRBV12-3/TRBV12-4
clone size: NA
D gene: NA
CDR3 protein: CASSLEARGLQYF
CDR3 DNA: TGTGCCAGCAGTTTAGAGGCAAGAGGACTTCAATACTTC

J gene: TRBJ2-7
V gene: TRBV3-1
clone size: few
D gene: NA
CDR3 protein: CASSQGFDRTKQYF
CDR3 DNA: TGTGCCAGCAGCCAGGGCTTCGACCGAACGAAGCAGTACTTC

J gene: TRBJ2-7
V gene: TRBV5-1
clone size: many
D gene: NA
CDR3 protein: CASSLEQAVREQYF
CDR3 DNA: TGCGCCAGCAGCTTGGAGCAGGCCGTCCGCGAGCAGTACTTC

J gene: TRBJ2-3
V gene: TRBV9
clone size: NA
D gene: NA
CDR3 protein: CACSDPGVTDTQYF
CDR3 DNA: TGTGCCTGCAGCGACCCCGGAGTCACAGATACGCAGTATTTT

J gene: TRBJ1-5
V gene: TRBV11-2
clone size: few
D gene: NA
CDR3 protein: CASSPSGLNQPQHF
CDR3 DNA: TGTGCCAGCAGCCCATCAGGGCTCAATCAGCCCCAGCATTTT

J gene: TRBJ2-7
V gene: TRBV20-1
clone size: few
D gene: TRBD1
CDR3 protein: CSAREGTGDLYEQYF
CDR3 DNA: TGCAGTGCTAGAGAAGGGACAGGGGACCTCTACGAGCAGTACTTC

J gene: TRBJ1-5
V gene: TRBV5-6
clone size: NA
D gene: NA
CDR3 protein: CASSLGGPGIDQPQHF
CDR3 DNA: TGTGCCAGCAGCTTAGGGGGGCCAGGGATCGATCAGCCCCAGCATTTT

J gene: TRBJ2-3
V gene: TRBV12-3/TRBV12-4
clone size: many
D gene: NA
CDR3 protein: CAVGGPDTQYF
CDR3 DNA: TGTGCGGTGGGGGGACCGGATACGCAGTATTTT

J gene: TRBJ2-4
V gene: TRBV19
clone size: few
D gene: TRBD1
CDR3 protein: CASTLVWGSVWAGGSKNIQYF
CDR3 DNA: TGTGCCAGCACACTTGTCTGGGGCTCCGTCTGGGCAGGGGGTTCCAAAAACATTCAGTACTTC

J gene: TRBJ2-5
V gene: TRBV28
clone size: many
D gene: NA
CDR3 protein: CASKEYQETQYF
CDR3 DNA: TGTGCCTCCAAAGAGTACCAAGAGACCCAGTACTTC

J gene: TRBJ2-7
V gene: TRBV29-1
clone size: once
D gene: NA
CDR3 protein: CSVVSVEQYF
CDR3 DNA: TGCAGCGTTGTTTCCGTGGAGCAGTACTTC